The subject of this entry is one TCR beta chain. The data are from a study of CD8 T cells in Susac syndrome. Reverse transcription of 0.5 to 1 ug RNA was carried out with random hexamers. Via MiXCR, TCRdb re-called the immunoSEQ multiplex PCR reads, giving one row per CDR3 protein. Here the sample spans some 130,000 distinct CDR3 sequences, roughly 80% being singletons. Germline assignment: CDR1 SEHNR and CDR2 FQNEAQ (reference sequence). V was pared by 5 bases and J by 12 bases, with 17 bases between. This CDR3 is 13 amino acids long. The source is a human donor with multiple sclerosis. The chain uses TRBV7-9 and TRBJ2-1; D gene unclear. The specimen sequenced was CD8+ T cells from PBMCs. In DNA, the CDR3 is TGTGCCAGCAGCACAACCGGCTCTCTAGTGCAGTTCTTC. Amino acids: CASSTTGSLVQFF.